This is a list of T cell receptor beta chains from one sample in a study of T cell changes during pregnancy in multiple sclerosis. This table comes from immunoSEQ multiplex PCR, and its TCRdb copy is limited to in-frame clones, with some not included. The table has 65,000 to 80,000 clones, about nine tenths seen once; the top ten hold around 1.5%. Sequencing was performed on peripheral blood, taken in the third trimester of pregnancy. The receptors were sampled from a female donor with multiple sclerosis, enrolled in a pregnancy study. Both conserved end residues are part of each CDR3. A D gene is named only where the DNA matches it firmly. Clone size is stated in some rows and not others, as once, few, many or a class when expanded.

TRBJ2-3 TRBD1 . TRBV7-9 CASSSSARGLADTQYF TGTGCCAGCAGCTCCTCGGCCAGGGGGTTGGCAGATACGCAGTATTTT
TRBJ2-7 TRBD1 once TRBV13 CASSSGTGAKQYF TGTGCCAGCAGCTCTGGGACAGGGGCCAAGCAGTACTTC
TRBJ2-3 TRBD2 . TRBV30 CAWTRAGGPTDTQYF TGTGCCTGGACTAGAGCGGGAGGACCTACAGATACGCAGTATTTT
TRBJ1-2 . few TRBV10-3 CAISTTSLRGYTF TGTGCCATCAGCACCACTAGTCTCCGGGGCTACACCTTC
TRBJ1-4 . once TRBV6-1 CASTPQITTNEKLFF TGTGCCAGCACTCCTCAGATTACAACTAATGAAAAACTGTTTTTT
TRBJ2-6 TRBD2 . TRBV19 CASSGLAGFSGANVLTF TGTGCCAGTAGTGGACTAGCGGGTTTCTCTGGGGCCAACGTCCTGACTTTC
TRBJ2-1 . . TRBV10-1 CASGEGERDEQFF TGCGCCAGCGGGGAAGGGGAGCGGGATGAGCAGTTCTTC
TRBJ1-1 . . TRBV9 CASSVELDTEAFF TGTGCCAGCAGCGTAGAGCTGGACACTGAAGCTTTCTTT
TRBJ1-4 TRBD1 . TRBV19 CASTAGTGAYEKLFF TGTGCCAGTACCGCCGGGACAGGAGCATATGAAAAACTGTTTTTT
TRBJ2-7 . . TRBV9 CASSVGLGAGVYEQYF TGTGCCAGCAGCGTAGGTCTTGGGGCAGGGGTCTACGAGCAGTACTTC
TRBJ1-5 TRBD1 once TRBV6-4 CASSDSPGQGNQPQHF TGTGCCAGCAGTGACTCGCCGGGACAGGGGAATCAGCCCCAGCATTTT
TRBJ2-3 . . TRBV11-2 CASSWGGGGDTQYF TGTGCCAGCAGCTGGGGAGGGGGGGGAGATACGCAGTATTTT
TRBJ2-7 . . TRBV30 CAWSVRSYEQYF TGTGCCTGGAGCGTTCGCTCCTACGAGCAGTACTTC
TRBJ2-1 TRBD2 . TRBV7-9 CASTPPLSSGRYNEQFF TGTGCCAGCACCCCGCCCCTTTCTAGCGGGAGGTACAATGAGCAGTTCTTC
TRBJ1-4 TRBD1 . TRBV29-1 CSVTGTGGGRDNEKLFF TGCAGCGTCACCGGGACAGGGGGGGGGCGGGATAATGAAAAACTGTTTTTT
TRBJ2-2 . few TRBV5-4 CASSPPGGTGELFF TGTGCCAGCAGCCCCCCCGGGGGCACCGGGGAGCTGTTTTTT
TRBJ1-2 . . TRBV21-1 CASSPPPGGLPNYGYTF TGTGCCAGCAGCCCGCCTCCTGGGGGCCTCCCTAACTATGGCTACACCTTC
TRBJ2-7 TRBD1 . TRBV5-4 CASSLPGGDEQYF TGTGCCAGCAGCTTGCCAGGGGGCGACGAGCAGTACTTC
TRBJ1-1 TRBD1 . TRBV4-3 CASSRQGPTEAFF TGCGCCAGCTCTAGACAGGGCCCCACTGAAGCTTTCTTT
TRBJ1-2 TRBD1 . TRBV25-1 CASSESYGQGGYGYTF TGTGCCAGCAGTGAATCTTATGGACAGGGCGGCTATGGCTACACCTTC
TRBJ2-5 . . TRBV10-3 CAGAPGQLDGETQYF TGTGCCGGGGCCCCCGGACAGCTGGATGGGGAGACCCAGTACTTC
TRBJ1-5 . . TRBV19 CASSMFGDISFGQPQHF TGTGCCAGTAGTATGTTCGGGGACATTAGTTTCGGGCAGCCCCAGCATTTT
TRBJ2-2 TRBD2 . TRBV9 CASSVQRESIGELFF TGTGCCAGCAGCGTCCAGCGGGAGAGCATCGGGGAGCTGTTTTTT
TRBJ1-4 . . TRBV18 CASSSQGLSNEKLFF TGTGCCAGCTCGTCTCAGGGGCTTTCAAATGAAAAACTGTTTTTT
TRBJ1-5 . . TRBV4-2 CASSQDRNQPQHF TGTGCCAGCAGCCAAGACAGAAATCAGCCCCAGCATTTT
TRBJ1-4 TRBD1 once TRBV2 CASSPGTGHNEKLFF TGTGCCAGCAGTCCCGGGACAGGTCATAATGAAAAACTGTTTTTT
TRBJ1-1 TRBD1 . TRBV27 CASSPGTGSIEAFF TGTGCCAGCAGTCCCGGGACAGGTTCCATTGAGGCTTTCTTT
TRBJ2-7 TRBD2 . TRBV11-2 CASSFVSGNEGREQYF TGTGCCAGCAGCTTTGTCAGCGGGAACGAAGGAAGGGAGCAGTACTTC
TRBJ1-2 . . TRBV6-5 CASSLQDSRYGYTF TGTGCCAGCAGTCTTCAGGACTCACGCTATGGCTACACCTTC
TRBJ1-1 . . TRBV7-9 CASAPSGAGGGTEAFF TGTGCCAGTGCCCCATCAGGGGCGGGGGGTGGCACTGAAGCTTTCTTT
TRBJ1-5 . . TRBV6-1 CASSEPWGQPQHF TGTGCCAGCAGTGAACCGTGGGGCCAGCCCCAGCATTTT
TRBJ2-7 TRBD1 . TRBV7-2 CASSSTGTGGYEQYF TGTGCCAGCAGCTCAACCGGGACAGGGGGCTACGAGCAGTACTTC
TRBJ2-1 . . TRBV15 CATSREYTGELEQFF TGTGCCACCAGCAGAGAGTATACGGGGGAGTTAGAGCAGTTCTTC
TRBJ2-7 . . TRBV9 CASSAEDYEQYF TGTGCCAGCAGCGCCGAGGATTACGAGCAGTACTTC
TRBJ2-5 . . TRBV18 CASSPPLYSNRETQYF TGTGCCAGCTCACCACCCCTCTACAGTAACAGAGAGACCCAGTACTTC
TRBJ1-3 TRBD1 . TRBV28 CASTESDRVPGNTIYF TGTGCCAGCACCGAATCGGACAGGGTGCCGGGAAACACCATATATTTT
TRBJ1-2 TRBD1 . TRBV5-1 CASSLGQGAQGGYTF TGCGCCAGCAGCCTGGGACAGGGGGCGCAGGGGGGCTACACCTTC
TRBJ2-5 . . TRBV7-3 CASSLTGAETQYF TGTGCCAGCAGCTTAACGGGGGCGGAGACCCAGTACTTC
TRBJ1-1 TRBD1 . TRBV4-1 CASSGTGDLYLNSEAFF TGCGCCAGCAGCGGGACAGGGGATCTATATCTGAACTCTGAAGCTTTCTTT
TRBJ2-2 TRBD2 . TRBV29-1 CSAQLAGVWGTGELFF TGCAGCGCTCAATTAGCGGGAGTATGGGGAACCGGGGAGCTGTTTTTT
TRBJ2-7 TRBD2 . TRBV7-9 CASSAGAGLADEQYF TGTGCCAGCAGCGCGGGGGCCGGACTAGCGGACGAGCAGTACTTC
TRBJ2-5 TRBD1 . TRBV19 CASSGTGVGKTQYF TGTGCCAGTAGCGGGACAGGGGTTGGCAAGACCCAGTACTTC
TRBJ2-3 . . TRBV6-1 CASSGGPASTDTQYF TGTGCCAGCAGTGGCGGTCCTGCTAGCACAGATACGCAGTATTTT
TRBJ2-7 . . TRBV6-1 CASSAYEQYF TGTGCCAGCAGTGCATACGAGCAGTACTTC
TRBJ1-1 TRBD1 . TRBV6-5 CASSYVKRGRNTEAFF TGTGCCAGCAGTTACGTAAAGAGGGGGCGGAACACTGAAGCTTTCTTT
TRBJ2-1 TRBD2 . TRBV30 CAWGGTSGTNEQFF TGTGCCTGGGGAGGGACTAGCGGGACCAATGAGCAGTTCTTC
TRBJ1-2 . . TRBV9 CASSVDQTLYGYTF TGTGCCAGCAGCGTAGATCAGACACTCTATGGCTACACCTTC
TRBJ2-5 TRBD2 . TRBV30 CAWSPTSGGGGTQYF TGTGCCTGGAGTCCGACTAGCGGGGGCGGTGGGACCCAGTACTTC
TRBJ2-7 . . TRBV30 CAWSRQVNEQYF TGTGCCTGGAGTAGACAGGTAAACGAGCAGTACTTC
TRBJ2-7 TRBD2 . TRBV28 CASSFRLALAYEQYF TGTGCCAGCAGTTTTCGACTAGCGCTGGCCTACGAGCAGTACTTC
TRBJ2-5 . . TRBV11-2 CASSLQDSRTQYF TGTGCCAGCAGCTTACAGGATTCACGGACCCAGTACTTC
TRBJ2-5 . . TRBV9 CASSVDGSGLQETQYF TGTGCCAGCAGCGTAGACGGTAGCGGACTCCAAGAGACCCAGTACTTC
TRBJ2-7 . . TRBV30 CAWRYLPHRYEQYF TGTGCCTGGAGGTACCTCCCTCACAGGTACGAGCAGTACTTC
TRBJ1-3 TRBD1 . TRBV18 CASSVTGAVGLGNTIYF TGTGCCAGCTCAGTGACAGGGGCAGTAGGACTCGGAAACACCATATATTTT
TRBJ2-7 . . TRBV15 CATSTYRALLEGYEQYF TGTGCCACCAGCACGTACCGGGCCCTCCTAGAGGGCTACGAGCAGTACTTC
TRBJ2-3 TRBD2 . TRBV5-4 CASSLARGSPDTQYF TGTGCCAGCAGCTTGGCTCGCGGGAGTCCAGATACGCAGTATTTT
TRBJ1-5 TRBD1 . TRBV2 CASSGLRQGPGGQPQHF TGTGCCAGCAGTGGACTTAGACAGGGGCCGGGAGGTCAGCCCCAGCATTTT
TRBJ2-3 TRBD2 . TRBV12-5 CASGLGTSSLSTDTQYF TGTGCTAGTGGTTTAGGGACTAGTAGCTTGAGCACAGATACGCAGTATTTT